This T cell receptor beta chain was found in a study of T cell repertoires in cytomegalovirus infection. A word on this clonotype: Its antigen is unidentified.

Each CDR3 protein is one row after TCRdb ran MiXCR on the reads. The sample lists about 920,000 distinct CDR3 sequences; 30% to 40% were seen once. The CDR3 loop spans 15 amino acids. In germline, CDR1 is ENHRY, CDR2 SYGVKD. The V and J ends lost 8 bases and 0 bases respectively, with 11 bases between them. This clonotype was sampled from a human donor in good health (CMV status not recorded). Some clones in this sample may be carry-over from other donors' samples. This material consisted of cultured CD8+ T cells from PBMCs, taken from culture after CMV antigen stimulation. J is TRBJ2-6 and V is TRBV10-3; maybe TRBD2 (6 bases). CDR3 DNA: TGTGCCATCCTGGAGGGCCTCTCTGGGGCCAACGTCCTGACTTTC. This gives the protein CAILEGLSGANVLTF.